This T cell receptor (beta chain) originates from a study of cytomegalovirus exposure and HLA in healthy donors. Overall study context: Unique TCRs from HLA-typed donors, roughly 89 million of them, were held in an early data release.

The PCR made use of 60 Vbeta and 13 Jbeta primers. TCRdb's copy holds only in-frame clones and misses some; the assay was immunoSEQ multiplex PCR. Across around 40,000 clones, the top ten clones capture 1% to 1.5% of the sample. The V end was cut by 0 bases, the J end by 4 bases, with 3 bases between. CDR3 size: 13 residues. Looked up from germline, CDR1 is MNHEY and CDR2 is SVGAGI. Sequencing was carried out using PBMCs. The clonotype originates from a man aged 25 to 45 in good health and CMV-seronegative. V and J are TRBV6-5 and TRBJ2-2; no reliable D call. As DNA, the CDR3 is TGTGCCAGCAGTTACTCCTCCACCGGGGAGCTGTTTTTT. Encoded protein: CASSYSSTGELFF.